A selection of T cell receptor beta chains follows, all from one sample in a study of blood T cell repertoires in COVID-19. Measured with immunoSEQ multiplex PCR; TCRdb has only the in-frame clones, and not every one. The data contain around 130,000 clones, 80% to 85% of them seen just once; the ten biggest clones take up 3% to 4.5%. Specimen: PBMCs or T cells enriched from blood (not recorded which). The receptors shown here come from a woman younger than 45 who had recovered from COVID-19. Each CDR3 is given with its conserved first and last residue. The order of the fields is D gene, V gene, J gene, clone size, CDR3 DNA, CDR3 protein. D genes are given only for firm matches. A row's size may be missing; if present it is once, few, many or a size class.

d_gene: .; v_gene: TRBV11-2; j_gene: TRBJ1-2; abundance: few; CDR3nt: TGTGCCAGCAGCTTAGCCGGCCAGACAGCCACATCTAACTATGGCTACACCTTC; CDR3aa: CASSLAGQTATSNYGYTF
d_gene: TRBD2; v_gene: TRBV5-1; j_gene: TRBJ2-7; abundance: .; CDR3nt: TGCGCCAGCAGCTTGGACCCTAGCGGGAGCTCCTACGAGCAGTACTTC; CDR3aa: CASSLDPSGSSYEQYF
d_gene: .; v_gene: TRBV15; j_gene: TRBJ2-7; abundance: .; CDR3nt: TGTGCCACCAGCAGTGGGGTCGGGGGAGGTCGCCCCTACGAGCAGTACTTC; CDR3aa: CATSSGVGGGRPYEQYF
d_gene: .; v_gene: TRBV7-9; j_gene: TRBJ2-3; abundance: .; CDR3nt: TGTGCCAGCAGCTTAGGCAGGGCCACAGATACGCAGTATTTT; CDR3aa: CASSLGRATDTQYF
d_gene: TRBD2; v_gene: TRBV7-6; j_gene: TRBJ2-5; abundance: .; CDR3nt: TGTGCCAGCAGCGCGGGACTAGCCAGGGAGACCCAGTACTTC; CDR3aa: CASSAGLARETQYF
d_gene: .; v_gene: TRBV28; j_gene: TRBJ1-2; abundance: .; CDR3nt: TGTGCCAGCAGAAACACCCCAGGGGCGCATGGCTACACCTTC; CDR3aa: CASRNTPGAHGYTF
d_gene: TRBD2; v_gene: TRBV5-1; j_gene: TRBJ2-7; abundance: .; CDR3nt: TGCGCCAGCAGTGCTAGCGGCCACTACGAGCAGTACTTC; CDR3aa: CASSASGHYEQYF
d_gene: TRBD2; v_gene: TRBV6-1; j_gene: TRBJ2-5; abundance: .; CDR3nt: TGTGCCAGCAGTGAAGCTAGCGGGAGGCTTCAAGAGACCCAGTACTTC; CDR3aa: CASSEASGRLQETQYF
d_gene: .; v_gene: TRBV19; j_gene: TRBJ2-3; abundance: .; CDR3nt: TGTGCCAGTAGTATGGTCGACTTCACAGATACGCAGTATTTT; CDR3aa: CASSMVDFTDTQYF
d_gene: .; v_gene: TRBV7-9; j_gene: TRBJ1-4; abundance: .; CDR3nt: TGTGCCAGCAGCCCGCCCGTGGCATCGACTAATGAAAAACTGTTTTTT; CDR3aa: CASSPPVASTNEKLFF
d_gene: TRBD1; v_gene: TRBV29-1; j_gene: TRBJ1-5; abundance: .; CDR3nt: TGCAGCGTTAGATCCGGGACAGGGGGGGATCAGCCCCAGCATTTT; CDR3aa: CSVRSGTGGDQPQHF
d_gene: TRBD2; v_gene: TRBV18; j_gene: TRBJ2-1; abundance: .; CDR3nt: TGTGCCAGCGCAGTAGCGGGAGGCGCCTACAATGAGCAGTTCTTC; CDR3aa: CASAVAGGAYNEQFF
d_gene: .; v_gene: TRBV9; j_gene: TRBJ2-7; abundance: .; CDR3nt: TGTGCCAGCAGCGTAGCCGTTCGCGGCGAGCAGTACTTC; CDR3aa: CASSVAVRGEQYF
d_gene: .; v_gene: TRBV29-1; j_gene: TRBJ1-2; abundance: .; CDR3nt: TGCAGCGTTGGCGGAGGCGACACCTCTAAGGGCTACACCTTC; CDR3aa: CSVGGGDTSKGYTF
d_gene: .; v_gene: TRBV21-1; j_gene: TRBJ2-5; abundance: few; CDR3nt: TGTGCCAGCAACTACCTTTCGGCGTTGGCCGAAGAGACCCAGTACTTC; CDR3aa: CASNYLSALAEETQYF